This T cell receptor beta chain was found in a study of identical twins. TCRdb re-called the 5' RACE reads with MiXCR, one entry per CDR3 protein. The sample includes 150,000 or so distinct CDR3 sequences, roughly 3.5% of them seen just once. CDR3 length equals 13 residues. With 6 bases removed from V and 9 bases from J, the gap between germline ends came to 18 bases. CDR1 is SNHLY, CDR2 FYNNEI, per germline. This clonotype was counted ten times or more. Sequenced input: memory T cells sorted from blood. The TCR sequence derives from a man aged 18-30 years in good health. V is TRBV2 and J is TRBJ2-7; D perhaps matches TRBD2 (5 bases). In nucleotides, the CDR3 is TGTGCCAGCAGGGGAAGGACTCCTGGGTGGCAGTACGTC. The encoded protein is CASRGRTPGWQYV.